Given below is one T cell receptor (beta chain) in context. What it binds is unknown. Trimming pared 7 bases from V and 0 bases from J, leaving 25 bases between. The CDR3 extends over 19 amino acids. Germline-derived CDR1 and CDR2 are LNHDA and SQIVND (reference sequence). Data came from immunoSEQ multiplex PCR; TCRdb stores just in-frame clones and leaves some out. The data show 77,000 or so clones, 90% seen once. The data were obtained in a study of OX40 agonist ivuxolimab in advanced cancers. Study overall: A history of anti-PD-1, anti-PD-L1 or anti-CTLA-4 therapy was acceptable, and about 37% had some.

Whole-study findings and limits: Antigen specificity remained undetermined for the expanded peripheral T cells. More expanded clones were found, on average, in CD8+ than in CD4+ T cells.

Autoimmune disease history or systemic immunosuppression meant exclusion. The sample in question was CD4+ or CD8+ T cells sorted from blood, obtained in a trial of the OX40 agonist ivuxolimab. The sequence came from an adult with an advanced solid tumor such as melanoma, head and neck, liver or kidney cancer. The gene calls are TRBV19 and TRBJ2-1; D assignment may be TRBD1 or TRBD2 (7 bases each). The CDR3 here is CASTPLAGGRASSYNEQFF. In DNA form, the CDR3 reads TGTGCCAGTACCCCCCTAGCAGGGGGGAGGGCCAGCTCCTACAATGAGCAGTTCTTC.